This T cell receptor beta chain was recorded in a study of T-cell memory formation after mild COVID-19. Study-level information: Largely, TCR clusters stayed within a single donor.

This clonotype was seen only a few times. Its cognate antigen is unknown. The study's findings and limits: Pre-infection memory showed some responding clones, and this suggested that cross-reactive memory joined. Shrinking CD4+ clones resided mostly in CM and EM, and CD8+ ones in EMRA. Contracting clones, day 15 to 85, had balanced CD4/CD8, and later expanders favored CD4+.

Germline V gene lookup returns CDR1 SEHNR and CDR2 FQNEAQ (reference sequence). There are 12 residues in the CDR3. V shed 7 bases and J shed 9 bases, with 13 bases lying between them. Using its own MiXCR run on the 5' RACE reads, TCRdb lists one record per CDR3 protein. The repertoire consists of more than 200,000 distinct CDR3 sequences, with over 15% occurring once and the leading ten covering around 3.4%. The sample comprised PBMCs or a T cell subset sorted from them (not recorded which). The sequence came from a man between 18 and 35 years old who had mild COVID-19 (a few samples of this study predate the infection). Cell type and time point are not known. The V and J genes are TRBV7-9 and TRBJ1-5, with D perhaps matching TRBD1 (5 bases). CDR3 sequence reads: CASTTGAGPQHF. DNA of the CDR3: TGTGCCAGCACCACCGGGGCGGGGCCCCAGCATTTT.